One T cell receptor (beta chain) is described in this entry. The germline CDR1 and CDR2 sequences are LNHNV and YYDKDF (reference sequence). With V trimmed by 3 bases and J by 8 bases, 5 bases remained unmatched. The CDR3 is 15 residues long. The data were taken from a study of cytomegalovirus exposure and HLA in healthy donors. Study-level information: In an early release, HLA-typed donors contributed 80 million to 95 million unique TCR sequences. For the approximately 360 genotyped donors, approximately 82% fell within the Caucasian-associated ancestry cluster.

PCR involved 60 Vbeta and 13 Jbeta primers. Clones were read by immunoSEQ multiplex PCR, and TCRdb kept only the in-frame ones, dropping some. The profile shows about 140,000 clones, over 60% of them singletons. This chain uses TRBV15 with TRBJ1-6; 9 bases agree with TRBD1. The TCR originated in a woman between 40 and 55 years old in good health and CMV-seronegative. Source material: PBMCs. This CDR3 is CATSSSRQGDSPLHF. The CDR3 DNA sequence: TGTGCCACCAGCAGCTCAAGACAGGGGGATTCACCCCTCCACTTT.